The 2 T cell receptor beta chains below were found in one sample sequenced in a study of CD8+ T cells in alopecia areata. Following RNA extraction, reverse transcription yielded cDNA that acted as the sequencing template. Profiling relied on immunoSEQ multiplex PCR, and the TCRdb table lists in-frame clones only, not all of them. The data show about 200,000 clones, with 56% seen just once and 4.9% held by the top ten. The sample was CD8+ T cells sorted from blood. Receptors originate from a human donor in good health.

The J gene is TRBJ2-7, the V gene TRBV29-1; D is possibly TRBD2 (7 bases). Germline lookup yields CDR1 SQVTM and CDR2 ANQGSEA. The CDR3 is 15 amino acids. V gave up 2 bases and J gave up 3 bases, with 17 bases separating them. The CDR3 nucleotides are TGCAGCGTTGAAATGGGTCGGGGGGCGGACTACGAGCAGTACTTC. This encodes CSVEMGRGADYEQYF.

V gene TRBV19 combines with J gene TRBJ2-5; 9 bases are shared with TRBD1. After removal of 5 bases from V and 2 bases from J, the junction contained 6 bases not matched to a gene. This CDR3 contains 15 residues. In germline, CDR1 is LNHDA, CDR2 SQIVND (reference sequence). CDR3 sequence: CASSVRDRAQETQYF. CDR3 bases: TGTGCCAGTAGTGTCCGGGACAGGGCGCAAGAGACCCAGTACTTC.